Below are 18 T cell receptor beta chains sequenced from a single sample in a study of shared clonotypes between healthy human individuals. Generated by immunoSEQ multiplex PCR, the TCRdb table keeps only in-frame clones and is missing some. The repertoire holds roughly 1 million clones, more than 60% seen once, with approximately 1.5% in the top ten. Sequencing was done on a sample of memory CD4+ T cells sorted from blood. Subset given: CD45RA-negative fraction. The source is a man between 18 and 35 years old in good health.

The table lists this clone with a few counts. The CDR3 nucleotides are TGTGCCAGCAGCCCGGGACTCCCCTCCAATGAGCAGTTCTTC. Encoded protein: CASSPGLPSNEQFF. The rearrangement links TRBV5-4 to TRBJ2-1; D perhaps matches TRBD2 (6 bases). Per germline, CDR1 SGHNT and CDR2 YYREEE (reference sequence). The CDR3 contains 14 residues. V lost 4 bases and J 6 bases, leaving 14 bases between the germline ends.

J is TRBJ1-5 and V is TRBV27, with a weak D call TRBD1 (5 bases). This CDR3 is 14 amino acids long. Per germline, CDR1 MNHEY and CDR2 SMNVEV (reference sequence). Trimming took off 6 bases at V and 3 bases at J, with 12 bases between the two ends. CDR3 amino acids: CASSPPGANQPQHF. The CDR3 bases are TGTGCCAGCAGCCCCCCTGGGGCCAATCAGCCCCAGCATTTT.

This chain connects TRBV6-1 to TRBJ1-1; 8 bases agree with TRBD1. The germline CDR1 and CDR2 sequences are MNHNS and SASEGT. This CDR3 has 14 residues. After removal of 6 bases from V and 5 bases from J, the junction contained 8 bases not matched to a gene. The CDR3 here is CASSLQGVGTEAFF. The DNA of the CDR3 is TGTGCCAGCAGCCTACAGGGGGTAGGAACTGAAGCTTTCTTT.

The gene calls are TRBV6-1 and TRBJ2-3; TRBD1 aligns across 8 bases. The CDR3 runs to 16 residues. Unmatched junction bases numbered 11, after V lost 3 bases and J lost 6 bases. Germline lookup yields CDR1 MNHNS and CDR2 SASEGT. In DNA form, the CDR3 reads TGTGCCAGCAGTGATATCCGGACAGGGTTCGTGGATACGCAGTATTTT. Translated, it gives CASSDIRTGFVDTQYF.

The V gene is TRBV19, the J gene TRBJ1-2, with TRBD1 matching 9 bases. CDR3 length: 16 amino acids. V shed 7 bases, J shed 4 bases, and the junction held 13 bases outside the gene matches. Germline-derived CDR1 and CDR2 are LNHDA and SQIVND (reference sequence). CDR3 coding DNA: TGTGCCAGTACCTCACAGGGGGCAGGGGGAAGCTATGGCTACACCTTC. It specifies CASTSQGAGGSYGYTF.

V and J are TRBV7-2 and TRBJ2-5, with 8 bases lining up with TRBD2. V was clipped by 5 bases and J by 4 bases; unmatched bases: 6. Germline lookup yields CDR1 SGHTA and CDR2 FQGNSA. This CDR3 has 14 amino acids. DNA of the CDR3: TGTGCCAGCAGCGTAAGCGGGAGCCCAGAGACCCAGTACTTC. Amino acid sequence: CASSVSGSPETQYF.

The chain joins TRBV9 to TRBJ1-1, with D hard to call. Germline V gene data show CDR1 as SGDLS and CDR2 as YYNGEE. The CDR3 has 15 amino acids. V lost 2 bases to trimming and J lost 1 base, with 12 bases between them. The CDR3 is CASSVDPSGNTEAFF. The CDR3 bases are TGTGCCAGCAGCGTGGACCCGAGCGGGAACACTGAAGCTTTCTTT.

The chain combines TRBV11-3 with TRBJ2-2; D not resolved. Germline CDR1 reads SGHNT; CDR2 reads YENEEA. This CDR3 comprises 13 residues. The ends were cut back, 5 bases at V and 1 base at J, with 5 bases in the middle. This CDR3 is CASSQKNTGELFF. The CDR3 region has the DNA TGTGCCAGCAGCCAAAAGAACACCGGGGAGCTGTTTTTT.

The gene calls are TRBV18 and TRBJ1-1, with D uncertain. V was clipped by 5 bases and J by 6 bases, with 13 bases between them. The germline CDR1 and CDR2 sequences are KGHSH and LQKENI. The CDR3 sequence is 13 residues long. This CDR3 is CASSNPGSAEAFF. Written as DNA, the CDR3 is TGTGCCAGCTCAAACCCGGGTTCCGCTGAAGCTTTCTTT.

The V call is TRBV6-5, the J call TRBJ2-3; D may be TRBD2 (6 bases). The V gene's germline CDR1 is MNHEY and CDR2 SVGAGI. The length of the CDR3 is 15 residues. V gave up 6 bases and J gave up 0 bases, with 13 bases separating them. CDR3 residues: CASRVGGESTDTQYF. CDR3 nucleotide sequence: TGTGCCAGCAGAGTAGGCGGGGAGAGCACAGATACGCAGTATTTT.

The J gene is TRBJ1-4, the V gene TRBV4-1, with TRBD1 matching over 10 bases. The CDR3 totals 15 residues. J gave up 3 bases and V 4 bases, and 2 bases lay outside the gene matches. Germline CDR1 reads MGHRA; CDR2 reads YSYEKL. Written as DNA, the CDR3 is TGCGCCAGCAGCCGAGGGACAGGGGCTAATGAAAAACTGTTTTTT. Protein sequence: CASSRGTGANEKLFF.

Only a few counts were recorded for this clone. CDR3: CASSRAGTDRDGYTF. The CDR3 DNA reads as TGTGCCAGCAGCCGGGCCGGGACAGACCGGGATGGCTACACCTTC. The rearrangement joins TRBV5-4 to TRBJ1-2, with 7 bases aligning to TRBD1. The CDR3 extends over 15 amino acids. From germline, CDR1 is SGHNT and CDR2 YYREEE (reference sequence). The V segment lost 4 bases and the J segment 6 bases; nucleotides outside the gene matches: 12.

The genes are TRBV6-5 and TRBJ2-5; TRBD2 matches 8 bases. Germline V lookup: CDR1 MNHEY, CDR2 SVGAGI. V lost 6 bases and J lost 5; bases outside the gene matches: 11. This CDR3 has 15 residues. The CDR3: CASRSAQTSAETQYF. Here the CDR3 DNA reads TGTGCCAGCAGGTCCGCACAGACTAGCGCCGAGACCCAGTACTTC.

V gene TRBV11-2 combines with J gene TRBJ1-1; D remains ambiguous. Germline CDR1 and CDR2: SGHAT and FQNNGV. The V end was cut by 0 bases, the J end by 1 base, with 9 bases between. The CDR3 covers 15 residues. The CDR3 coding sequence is TGTGCCAGCAGCTTAGAGTGGTCGACGAACACTGAAGCTTTCTTT. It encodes CASSLEWSTNTEAFF.

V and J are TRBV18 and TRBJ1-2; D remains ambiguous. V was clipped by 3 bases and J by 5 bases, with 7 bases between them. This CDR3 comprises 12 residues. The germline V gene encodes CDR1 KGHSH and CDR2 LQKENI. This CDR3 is CASSPSQYGYTF. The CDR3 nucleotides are TGTGCCAGCTCACCGAGTCAGTATGGCTACACCTTC.

The CDR3 loop reads CASSQPVGRTEAFF. The CDR3 DNA follows: TGTGCCAGCAGCCAACCCGTGGGGCGCACTGAAGCTTTCTTT. The rearrangement uses TRBV7-2 and TRBJ1-1; the D gene is possibly TRBD1 (5 bases). Trimming removed 5 bases from V and 4 bases from J, with 14 bases in between. This CDR3 comprises 14 residues. CDR1 is SGHTA, CDR2 FQGNSA, per germline. Based on the CDR3 plus reference TRBV7-2 and TRBJ1-1, the full variable domain is GAGVSQSPSNKVTEKGKDVELRCDPISGHTALYWYRQSLGQGLEFLIYFQGNSAPDKSGLPSDRFSAERTGGSVSTLTIQRTQQEDSAVYLCASSQPVGRTEAFFGQGTRLTVV.

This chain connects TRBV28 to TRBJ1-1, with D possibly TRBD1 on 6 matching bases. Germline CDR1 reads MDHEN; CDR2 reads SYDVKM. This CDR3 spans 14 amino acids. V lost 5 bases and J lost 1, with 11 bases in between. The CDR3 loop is CASSLGQKNTEAFF. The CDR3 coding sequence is TGTGCCAGCAGTCTTGGACAGAAGAACACTGAAGCTTTCTTT.

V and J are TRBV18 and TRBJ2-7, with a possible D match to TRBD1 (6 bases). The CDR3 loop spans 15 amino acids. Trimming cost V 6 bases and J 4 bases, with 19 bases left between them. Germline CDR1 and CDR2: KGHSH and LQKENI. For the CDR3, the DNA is TGTGCCAGCTCGGGGACGGCAGGGGTCGGGTACGAGCAGTACTTC. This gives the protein CASSGTAGVGYEQYF.